This entry features one T cell receptor beta chain sequence. The sample originates from a study of blood T cell repertoires in COVID-19. Study-wide context: There were acute and convalescent COVID-19 samples, and they came from the United States, Italy and Spain. Nucleic acid was either cDNA or gDNA, and it came from T cells, B-cell-depleted T cells, or PBMCs.

Authors' data handling: How many nucleated cells were present was estimated from reference gene primer amplification. Clones were read by immunoSEQ multiplex PCR, and TCRdb kept only the in-frame ones, dropping some. The V and J calls and clone size come from that table; D and trimming were worked out from the DNA. Among 100,000 to 150,000 clones listed, 88% were seen once. This CDR3 is built from 14 residues. Germline V lookup: CDR1 SQVTM, CDR2 ANQGSEA. Trimming removed 4 bases from V and 3 bases from J, with 14 bases in between. The source of this sequence is an elderly woman with acute or convalescent COVID-19. Sequencing was carried out using peripheral blood. The V and J genes are TRBV29-1 and TRBJ2-3, with TRBD2 as a possible D gene (6 bases). CDR3 amino acids: CSVGGEDLTDTQYF. The CDR3 nucleotides are TGCAGCGTTGGTGGGGAGGACCTTACAGATACGCAGTATTTT.